What follows is one TCR beta chain and its context. The antigen is unknown. The entry originates in a study of cytomegalovirus exposure and HLA in healthy donors. Findings of the study overall: The listing of 150 to 200 TCR beta chains classed them as cytomegalovirus-associated. It was in a later analysis that TCR association rates were seen to vary by HLA locus, highest for DRB1 and lowest for HLA-C. The likely explanation for a cluster of highly shared sequence variants was sequencing artifact.

Unrecorded immune exposure was likely among donors, who were nominally healthy when sampled. 13 Jbeta primers and 60 Vbeta primers were used for the PCR. Some clones are missing from TCRdb's copy, which holds only in-frame ones; the method was immunoSEQ multiplex PCR. In the table there are approximately 99,000 clones, 81% of which are singletons. Germline V gene sequence: CDR1 SGHNT, CDR2 YYREEE (reference sequence). The junction had 4 bases not matched to a gene; V was cut back by 4 bases and J by 8 bases. CDR3 length equals 13 residues. Sequenced: PBMCs. The chain links TRBV5-4 to TRBJ1-3, with 9 positions matching TRBD1. The receptor was derived from a man in his forties or fifties in good health and CMV-seropositive. This chain's CDR3 is CASSLTGGDTIYF. CDR3 nucleotides: TGTGCCAGCAGCCTGACAGGGGGGGACACCATATATTTT.